Listed here are 27 T cell receptor beta chains from one sample, sequenced in a study of lymphopenia after photon versus proton radiotherapy (dated by TCRdb to between 2018 and 2021). The library was built by means of the immunoSEQ multiplex PCR assay. Not all clones reach the TCRdb copy of this immuneACCESS table, which keeps in-frame sequences only. Checked studies attribute under half of the gap to unresolved V genes and leave the rest unexplained. This sample lists some 30,000 clones; around 94% were detected once. The top ten constitute less than 0.75% of the sample. Material: peripheral blood, obtained from a patient treated with photon-based radiotherapy. These receptors originate from a woman between 50 and 59 years old with cholangiocarcinoma.

This chain connects TRBV10-3 to TRBJ1-3; no clear D gene. There are 14 residues in the CDR3. Trimming removed 3 bases at V and 1 base at J, with 7 bases between. Germline V CDR1 and CDR2: ENHRY, SYGVKD. The DNA for the CDR3 is TGTGCCATCAGTGATTGGCTATCTGGAAACACCATATATTTT. This codes for CAISDWLSGNTIYF.

The chain has TRBV7-9 and TRBJ2-7, with 9 bases matching TRBD1. J lost 0 bases, V lost 5 bases, and 5 bases had no gene match. The CDR3 spans 15 residues. CDR1 is SEHNR, CDR2 FQNEAQ, per germline (reference sequence). DNA of the CDR3: TGTGCCAGCAGCCGGGGACAGGGAATCTCCTACGAGCAGTACTTC. Translation gives CASSRGQGISYEQYF.

This sequence joins TRBV9 and TRBJ2-5; D not certain. The germline V gene has CDR1 SGDLS and CDR2 YYNGEE. Trimming stripped 1 base from V and 2 bases from J, with 6 bases between. The CDR3 runs to 13 residues. The CDR3 region is CASSVRSQETQYF. In nucleotides, the CDR3 is TGTGCCAGCAGCGTACGTAGTCAAGAGACCCAGTACTTC.

The V call is TRBV5-6, the J call TRBJ2-7; 7 bases map to TRBD1. The germline V gene encodes CDR1 SGHDT and CDR2 YYEEEE. This CDR3 has 15 residues. V was pared by 0 bases and J by 2 bases, with 5 bases of the junction left unmatched. The CDR3 nucleotides read TGTGCCAGCAGCTTGGTACAGGGGCCTACCTACGAGCAGTACTTC. Its translation: CASSLVQGPTYEQYF.

This clone was counted a single time. This chain uses TRBV6-1 with TRBJ1-2; 9 nucleotides match TRBD1. CDR1 is MNHNS and CDR2 is SASEGT in the germline V gene. V trimming: 4 bases; J trimming: 6 bases; junction bases outside the gene matches: 15. The CDR3 has 17 residues. The CDR3 nucleotides read TGTGCCAGCAGTGGGTCCTTATCCGGGACAGGGAAGGATGGCTACACCTTC. It specifies CASSGSLSGTGKDGYTF.

This chain connects TRBV6-5 to TRBJ1-1; TRBD1 is a possible D gene (6 bases). V was clipped by 7 bases and J by 2 bases, with 11 bases between them. This CDR3 comprises 13 residues. Germline CDR1 is MNHEY and CDR2 is SVGAGI. The chain's CDR3 is CASTGGANTEAFF. In DNA form, the CDR3 reads TGTGCCAGCACTGGGGGGGCTAACACTGAAGCTTTCTTT.

The J gene is TRBJ2-3, the V gene TRBV11-2; D perhaps matches TRBD2 (6 bases). This CDR3 has 16 residues. Germline V gene sequence: CDR1 SGHAT, CDR2 FQNNGV. Trimming left V 4 bases short and J 4 bases short, with 18 bases between. The chain's CDR3 is CASSSLALTGSDTQYF. The CDR3 nucleotides are TGTGCCAGCAGCTCCCTAGCGCTGACGGGATCAGATACGCAGTATTTT. Complete variable domain (other parts from reference TRBV11-2 and TRBJ2-3): EAGVAQSPRYKIIEKRQSVAFWCNPISGHATLYWYQQILGQGPKLLIQFQNNGVVDDSQLPKDRFSAERLKGVDSTLKIQPAKLEDSAVYLCASSSLALTGSDTQYFGPGTRLTVL.

J is TRBJ1-2 and V is TRBV7-2; TRBD1 matches 8 bases. The CDR3 is made up of 16 amino acids. V lost 5 bases and J lost 8; bases outside the gene matches: 16. Germline V CDR1 and CDR2: SGHTA, FQGNSA. In DNA, the CDR3 is TGTGCCAGCAGCCAGGAGGGCGGCAGGGGGCAGGGGGGCTACACCTTC. It encodes CASSQEGGRGQGGYTF.

V usage is TRBV4-3 and J usage is TRBJ1-6; TRBD1 matches 8 bases. The CDR3 totals 19 residues. From germline, CDR1 is LGHNA and CDR2 YSLEER. Trimming removed 1 base from V and 0 bases from J; junction bases left unmatched: 8. Here the CDR3 reads CASSQGGTGFSSYNSPLHF. The CDR3 DNA sequence: TGCGCCAGCAGCCAAGGGGGGACAGGTTTTAGCTCCTATAATTCACCCCTCCACTTT.

The chain recombines TRBV2 with TRBJ1-2; the D gene is possibly TRBD1 (5 bases). Germline V gene data show CDR1 as SNHLY and CDR2 as FYNNEI. With 6 bases removed from V and 8 bases from J, the gap between germline ends came to 28 bases. This CDR3 comprises 17 residues. This CDR3 reads CASRIDRGRVRGRGYTF. In DNA form, the CDR3 reads TGTGCCAGCAGGATAGATAGGGGACGGGTTAGGGGACGGGGCTACACCTTC.

The V call is TRBV19, the J call TRBJ2-7, with 10 bases identical to TRBD2. CDR1 LNHDA and CDR2 SQIVND come from the germline V gene (reference sequence). Trimming at V came to 6 bases and at J to 3 bases, leaving 8 bases not matched to a gene. The CDR3 totals 15 residues. The CDR3 coding sequence is TGTGCCAGTAGCTCAAGCGGGGGGGTAGGCTACGAGCAGTACTTC. This translates into CASSSSGGVGYEQYF.

This clone appeared once. The chain combines TRBV9 with TRBJ1-1; D not resolved. V was trimmed by 7 bases and J by 3 bases, leaving 7 bases between them. This CDR3 spans 11 amino acids. The V gene's germline CDR1 is SGDLS and CDR2 YYNGEE. The CDR3 is CASGRDTEAFF. CDR3 in DNA: TGTGCCAGCGGGCGGGACACTGAAGCTTTCTTT.

This chain links TRBV12-5 with TRBJ1-2; tentatively, D is TRBD1 (5 bases). V lost 3 bases and J lost 3, with 29 bases in between. Per germline, CDR1 LGHNT and CDR2 FRNRAP. The CDR3 consists of 20 residues. As DNA, the CDR3 is TGTGCTAGTGGTTTATCCGGGGGTAGGTCAATTGCCTCCGGCTACTATGGCTACACCTTC. Its translation is CASGLSGGRSIASGYYGYTF.

The chain combines TRBV5-4 with TRBJ1-1; D is possibly TRBD1 (5 bases). CDR1 is SGHNT and CDR2 is YYREEE in the germline V gene (reference sequence). This CDR3 is 12 amino acids long. The V and J ends lost 4 bases and 8 bases respectively, with 12 bases between them. The CDR3 DNA follows: TGTGCCAGCAGCGTAGACCAGGGAGAAGCTTTCTTT. The encoded protein is CASSVDQGEAFF.

This sequence joins TRBV5-8 and TRBJ2-1; 8 bases are shared with TRBD1. This CDR3 is 16 amino acids long. The V segment lost 0 bases and the J segment 8 bases; nucleotides outside the gene matches: 10. Germline V gene sequence: CDR1 SGHTS, CDR2 YDEGEE. The DNA for the CDR3 is TGTGCCAGCAGCTTGGGGGACAGGAGAGAACTCCATGAGCAGTTCTTC. It codes for CASSLGDRRELHEQFF.

The chain joins TRBV7-9 to TRBJ2-7; unclear D gene. Germline V CDR1 and CDR2: SEHNR, FQNEAQ (reference sequence). V shed 0 bases and J shed 3 bases, with 6 bases lying between them. The CDR3 covers 13 residues. For the CDR3, the DNA is TGTGCCAGCAGCTTAGCTGGGCTCTACGAGCAGTACTTC. Its translation is CASSLAGLYEQYF.

The rearrangement uses TRBV6-6 and TRBJ2-2; 7 nucleotides match TRBD2. The CDR3 length is 15 residues. V dropped 2 bases and J dropped 1; count of bases not matched to a gene: 1. Germline V lookup: CDR1 MNHNY, CDR2 SVGAGI (reference sequence). The CDR3 DNA sequence: TGTGCCAGCAGTTACGAGCGGGGGAACACCGGGGAGCTGTTTTTT. Its translation is CASSYERGNTGELFF.

The V call is TRBV6-6, the J call TRBJ1-2, with TRBD1 matching over 9 bases. This CDR3 spans 14 amino acids. The germline V gene encodes CDR1 MNHNY and CDR2 SVGAGI (reference sequence). J was trimmed by 5 bases and V by 4 bases; bases with no gene match: 5. The CDR3 DNA sequence: TGTGCCAGCAGTTGGCCACAGGGGGCTTATGGCTACACCTTC. This sequence encodes CASSWPQGAYGYTF.

Remarks on this clone: An end of the junction does not agree with germline; a read error may underlie this. The chain carries TRBV7-6 and TRBJ2-5; D perhaps matches TRBD1 (6 bases). CDR1 SGHVS and CDR2 FNYEAQ come from the germline V gene. The CDR3 has 12 amino acids. As DNA, the CDR3 is TGTGCCAGCAGCTTAGTAGGGGGTCGACCCCACTTC. Translation gives CASSLVGGRPHF.

The rearrangement joins TRBV5-4 to TRBJ2-1; perhaps TRBD2 as D (6 bases). V shed 4 bases and J shed 6 bases, with 11 bases lying between them. This CDR3 spans 13 amino acids. Germline V gene data show CDR1 as SGHNT and CDR2 as YYREEE (reference sequence). The CDR3 DNA is TGTGCCAGCAGCCTGGCCGGGGGCAATGAGCAGTTCTTC. It encodes CASSLAGGNEQFF.

The gene calls are TRBV18 and TRBJ1-3; 9 nucleotides line up with TRBD1. The V segment lost 4 bases and the J segment 6 bases; nucleotides outside the gene matches: 4. Germline values: CDR1 KGHSH, CDR2 LQKENI. This CDR3 is 14 amino acids long. In DNA form, the CDR3 reads TGTGCCAGCTCACGACAGGGGGGAGAAAACACCATATATTTT. This sequence encodes CASSRQGGENTIYF.

The V call is TRBV4-1, the J call TRBJ2-5; weak D call: TRBD2 (6 bases). This CDR3 region has 15 residues. V was trimmed by 4 bases and J by 4 bases, leaving 16 bases between them. CDR1 is MGHRA and CDR2 is YSYEKL in the germline V gene. The CDR3 nucleotides are TGCGCCAGCAGCCGACCCGGGCGGGGCTTAGAGACCCAGTACTTC. It encodes CASSRPGRGLETQYF.

The chain has TRBV5-1 and TRBJ2-7; 7 nucleotides agree with TRBD1. From germline, CDR1 is SGHRS and CDR2 YFSETQ. This CDR3 contains 14 residues. J was trimmed by 2 bases and V by 0 bases; bases with no gene match: 2. The CDR3 loop is CASSLEQGAYEQYF. For the CDR3, the DNA is TGCGCCAGCAGCTTGGAGCAGGGGGCCTACGAGCAGTACTTC.

The chain links TRBV5-1 to TRBJ1-2; 7 nucleotides line up with TRBD1. This CDR3 has 13 amino acids. Germline V gene data show CDR1 as SGHRS and CDR2 as YFSETQ. The trim removed 7 bases at V and 0 bases at J, leaving 3 bases unmatched. CDR3 coding DNA: TGCGCCAGCGGACAGGCAGCTAACTATGGCTACACCTTC. Amino acids: CASGQAANYGYTF.

The rearrangement uses TRBV6-5 and TRBJ1-1; D unresolved. The germline gives CDR1 MNHEY, CDR2 SVGAGI. V gave up 5 bases and J gave up 2 bases, with 12 bases separating them. The CDR3 sequence is 14 residues long. In nucleotides, the CDR3 is TGTGCCAGCAGTAGATGGATGGGAAACACTGAAGCTTTCTTT. The encoded protein is CASSRWMGNTEAFF.

The CDR3 loop is CSASGTYGYTF. CDR3 sequence (DNA): TGCAGTGCTTCGGGGACCTATGGCTACACCTTC. The rearrangement joins TRBV20-1 to TRBJ1-2; TRBD1 might be the D (5 bases). Trimming shortened V by 5 bases and J by 4 bases, and 8 bases separated the two germline ends. The CDR3 has 11 amino acids. CDR1 DFQATT and CDR2 SNEGSKA come from the germline V gene (reference sequence).

The gene calls are TRBV15 and TRBJ1-2; D is perhaps TRBD1 (5 bases). This CDR3 spans 13 amino acids. With 0 bases removed from V and 6 bases from J, the gap between germline ends came to 8 bases. The germline V gene has CDR1 LNHNV and CDR2 YYDKDF (reference sequence). The CDR3 DNA sequence: TGTGCCACCAGCAGAGATATGGGGGATGGCTACACCTTC. Translating it yields CATSRDMGDGYTF.